This T cell receptor beta chain was found in a study of blood T cell repertoires in COVID-19. Study overall: Whether acute or convalescent, the COVID-19 samples came from the United States, Italy and Spain.

As handled by the study authors: Quantification of nucleated cells was approximated via reference gene primer amplification. Profiling relied on immunoSEQ multiplex PCR, and the TCRdb table lists in-frame clones only, not all of them. Clonal size and the V and J genes are those of that table, whereas D and trimming came from the DNA. The sample holds approximately 92,000 clones, 80% seen once. This clone was observed a few times. The CDR3 covers 14 residues. V lost 5 bases and J 6 bases, leaving 14 bases between the germline ends. Germline V CDR1 and CDR2: SGHVS, FQNEAQ. This rearrangement joins TRBV7-8 to TRBJ1-5, with D possibly being TRBD1 (5 bases). The receptor's source is a man aged 45 to 65 who had recovered from COVID-19. Sequences were obtained from peripheral blood. CDR3 nucleotides: TGTGCCAGCAGCGGCGGGACGGCGGCTCAGCCCCAGCATTTT. This sequence encodes CASSGGTAAQPQHF.